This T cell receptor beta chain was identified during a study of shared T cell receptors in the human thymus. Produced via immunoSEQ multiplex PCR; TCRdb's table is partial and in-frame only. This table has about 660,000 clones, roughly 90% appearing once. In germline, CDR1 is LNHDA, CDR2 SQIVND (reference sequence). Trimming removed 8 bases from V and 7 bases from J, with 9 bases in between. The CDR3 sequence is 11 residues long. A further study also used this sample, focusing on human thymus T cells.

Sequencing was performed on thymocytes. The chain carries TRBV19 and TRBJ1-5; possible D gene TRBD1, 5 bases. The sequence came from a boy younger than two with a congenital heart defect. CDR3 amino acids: CASGGEQPQHF. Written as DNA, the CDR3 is TGTGCCAGTGGAGGGGAACAGCCCCAGCATTTT.